This TCR beta chain was observed in a study of T cell repertoires in cytomegalovirus infection. This CDR3 has 17 amino acids. V lost 4 bases, J lost 4 bases, and 6 bases stayed unmatched. Germline CDR1 SGHTA, CDR2 FQGNSA. This clonotype came up many times. TCRdb analysed the reads with MiXCR anew, one entry per CDR3 protein. The sample consists of just under 300,000 distinct CDR3 sequences, roughly 9.3% of them appearing once. The sample consisted of PBMCs. This sequence originates from a human donor in good health (CMV status not recorded). Some clones in this sample may be carry-over from other donors' samples. The chain carries TRBV7-2 and TRBJ2-2, with 13 bases lining up with TRBD2. The CDR3 sequence is CASSSSGLAGSTGELFF. DNA of the CDR3: TGTGCCAGCAGCTCCTCGGGACTAGCGGGGAGCACCGGGGAGCTGTTTTTT. Full variable domain (remainder filled in from reference TRBV7-2 and TRBJ2-2): GAGVSQSPSNKVTEKGKDVELRCDPISGHTALYWYRQSLGQGLEFLIYFQGNSAPDKSGLPSDRFSAERTGGSVSTLTIQRTQQEDSAVYLCASSSSGLAGSTGELFFGEGSRLTVL.